This T cell receptor (beta chain) was sequenced for a study of T cell responses to AZD1222 COVID-19 vaccine. Notes on the study in general: CD4 TCRs linked to vaccination spanned spike, dominating at 160-218 and 743-854. Spike-specific TCR breadth and depth were elevated following two AZD1222 doses. Reportedly, nearly half the spike-specific TCRs target unmutated variant regions.

The repertoire was sequenced with immunoSEQ multiplex PCR; TCRdb's copy has only in-frame clones and lacks some. The sample lists 50,000 to 60,000 clones, around nine tenths occurring once. Germline CDR1 and CDR2: MNHEY and SMNVEV (reference sequence). CDR3 length equals 15 residues. V shed 3 bases and J shed 1 base, with 7 bases lying between them. This clone has only one observation. As yet, its antigen is unknown. The source of this sequence is an adult in good health. Specimen: peripheral blood, collected on day 0 of AZD1222 vaccination. The rearrangement links TRBV27 to TRBJ2-6; D uncertain. As DNA, the CDR3 is TGTGCCAGCAGTTTGCGAGAGTCTGGGGCCAACGTCCTGACTTTC. Translated: CASSLRESGANVLTF.